This entry describes one T cell receptor beta chain. Its antigen remains unidentified. The data are from a study of T cells in Graves' hyperthyroidism and ophthalmopathy. Study results and limitations: Ophthalmopathy, as predicted by the model, came a median approximately 6.5 months after the prediction. In simple terms, a model built on 13 V-J features told ophthalmopathy apart from stable hyperthyroidism.

TCR beta CDR3 region amplification was performed from RNA transcripts. The TCR CDR3 was amplified in a first-round RT-PCR using the HTBI primer set. MiXCR, applied by TCRdb to the multiplex PCR reads, yields one record per CDR3 protein. This sample has 500,000 to 650,000 distinct CDR3 sequences, with less than 20% found just once. The ends were cut back, 3 bases at V and 6 bases at J, with 15 bases in the middle. Germline V gene lookup returns CDR1 SGHVS and CDR2 FNYEAQ. The CDR3 has 14 residues. Each 10 ml fresh peripheral blood draw supplied the PBMCs. V and J are TRBV7-6 and TRBJ2-7, with a weak D call TRBD1 (5 bases). The sample taken for sequencing was blood. This TCR was recovered from a man aged 35-49 years with Graves' ophthalmopathy. The CDR3 loop reads CASSFTYDSLEQYF. The CDR3 DNA is TGTGCCAGCAGCTTTACCTACGACAGCCTCGAGCAGTACTTC. Filled out from reference TRBV7-6 and TRBJ2-7, the complete variable domain reads GAGVSQSPRYKVTKRGQDVALRCDPISGHVSLYWYRQALGQGPEFLTYFNYEAQQDKSGLPNDRFSAERPEGSISTLTIQRTEQRDSAMYRCASSFTYDSLEQYFGPGTRLTVT.